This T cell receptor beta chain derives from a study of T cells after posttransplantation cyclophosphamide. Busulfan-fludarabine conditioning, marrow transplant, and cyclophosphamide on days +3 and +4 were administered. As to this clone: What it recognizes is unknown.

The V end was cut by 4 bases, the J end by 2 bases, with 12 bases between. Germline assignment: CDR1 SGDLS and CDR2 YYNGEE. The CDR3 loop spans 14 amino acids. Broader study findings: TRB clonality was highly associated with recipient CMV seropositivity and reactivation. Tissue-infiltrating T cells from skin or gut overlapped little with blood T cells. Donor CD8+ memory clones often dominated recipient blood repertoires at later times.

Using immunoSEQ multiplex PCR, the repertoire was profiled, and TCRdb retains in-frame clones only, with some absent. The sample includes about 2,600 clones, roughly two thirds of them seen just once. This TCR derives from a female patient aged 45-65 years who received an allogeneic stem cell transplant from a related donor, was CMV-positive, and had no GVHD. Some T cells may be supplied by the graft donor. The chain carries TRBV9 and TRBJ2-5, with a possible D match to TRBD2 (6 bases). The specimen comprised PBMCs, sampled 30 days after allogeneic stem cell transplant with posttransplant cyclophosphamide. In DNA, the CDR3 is TGTGCCAGCAGCCAAAGCGGGCTGCAAGAGACCCAGTACTTC. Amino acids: CASSQSGLQETQYF.